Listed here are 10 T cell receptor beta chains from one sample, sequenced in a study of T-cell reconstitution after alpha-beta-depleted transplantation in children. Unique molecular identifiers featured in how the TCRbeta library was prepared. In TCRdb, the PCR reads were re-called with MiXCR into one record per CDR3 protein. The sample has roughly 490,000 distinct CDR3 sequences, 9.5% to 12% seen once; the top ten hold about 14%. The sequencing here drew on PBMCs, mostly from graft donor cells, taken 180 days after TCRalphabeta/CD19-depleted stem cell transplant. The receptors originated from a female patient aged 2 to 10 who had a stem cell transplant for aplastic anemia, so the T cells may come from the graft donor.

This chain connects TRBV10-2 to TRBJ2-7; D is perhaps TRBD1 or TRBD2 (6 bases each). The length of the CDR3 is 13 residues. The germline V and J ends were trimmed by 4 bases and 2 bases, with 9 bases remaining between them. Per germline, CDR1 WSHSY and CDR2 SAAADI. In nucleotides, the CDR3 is TGCGCCAGCAGTGCGGGGGCGACCTACGAGCAGTACGTC. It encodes CASSAGATYEQYV.

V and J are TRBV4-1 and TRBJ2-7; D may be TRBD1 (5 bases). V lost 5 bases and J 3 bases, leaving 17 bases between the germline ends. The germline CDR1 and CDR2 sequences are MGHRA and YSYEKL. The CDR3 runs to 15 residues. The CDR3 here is CASSETAGRVYEQYF. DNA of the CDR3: TGCGCCAGCAGCGAAACGGCAGGCAGGGTCTACGAGCAGTACTTC.

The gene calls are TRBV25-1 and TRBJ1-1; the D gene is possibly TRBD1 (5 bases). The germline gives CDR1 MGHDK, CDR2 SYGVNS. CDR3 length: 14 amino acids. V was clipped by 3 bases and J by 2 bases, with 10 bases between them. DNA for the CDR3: TGTGCCAGCAGTGAGTTAGACAGTAACACTGAAGCTTTCTTT. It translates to CASSELDSNTEAFF.

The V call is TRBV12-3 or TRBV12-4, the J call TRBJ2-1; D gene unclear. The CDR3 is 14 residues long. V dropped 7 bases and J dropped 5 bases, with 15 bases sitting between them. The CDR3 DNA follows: TGTGCCAGCACCCTTATCAACTACAACAATGAGCAGTTCTTC. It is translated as CASTLINYNNEQFF.

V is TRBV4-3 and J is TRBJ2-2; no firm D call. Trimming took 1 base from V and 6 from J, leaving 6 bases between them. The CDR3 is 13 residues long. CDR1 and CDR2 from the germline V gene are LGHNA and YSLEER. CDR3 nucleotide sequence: TGCGCCAGCAGCCAAGGTAGATCCGGGGAGCTGTTTTTT. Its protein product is CASSQGRSGELFF.

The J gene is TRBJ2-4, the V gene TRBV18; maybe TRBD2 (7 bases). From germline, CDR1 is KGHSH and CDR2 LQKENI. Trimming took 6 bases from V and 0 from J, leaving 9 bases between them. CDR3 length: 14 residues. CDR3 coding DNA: TGTGCCAGCTCTGCGGGGGCAGCCAAAAACATTCAGTACTTC. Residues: CASSAGAAKNIQYF.

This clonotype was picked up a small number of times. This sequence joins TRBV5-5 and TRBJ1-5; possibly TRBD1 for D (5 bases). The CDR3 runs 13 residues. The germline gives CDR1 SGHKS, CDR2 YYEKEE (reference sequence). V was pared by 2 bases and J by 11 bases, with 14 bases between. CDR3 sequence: CASSFGLFRAQHF. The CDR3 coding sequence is TGTGCCAGCAGCTTTGGACTCTTCAGGGCCCAGCATTTT.

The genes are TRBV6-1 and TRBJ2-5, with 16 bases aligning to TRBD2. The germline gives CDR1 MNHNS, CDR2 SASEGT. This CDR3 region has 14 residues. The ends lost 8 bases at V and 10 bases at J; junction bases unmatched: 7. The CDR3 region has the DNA TGTGCCAGCTTGGGACTAGCGGGAGGGCGTGACCAGTACTTC. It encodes CASLGLAGGRDQYF.

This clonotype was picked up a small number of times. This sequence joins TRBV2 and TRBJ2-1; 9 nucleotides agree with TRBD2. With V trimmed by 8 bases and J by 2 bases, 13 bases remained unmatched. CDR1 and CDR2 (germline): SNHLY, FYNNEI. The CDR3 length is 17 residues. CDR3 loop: CASAVPVQREAYNEQFF. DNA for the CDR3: TGTGCCAGCGCCGTCCCGGTACAGCGGGAGGCCTACAATGAGCAGTTCTTC.

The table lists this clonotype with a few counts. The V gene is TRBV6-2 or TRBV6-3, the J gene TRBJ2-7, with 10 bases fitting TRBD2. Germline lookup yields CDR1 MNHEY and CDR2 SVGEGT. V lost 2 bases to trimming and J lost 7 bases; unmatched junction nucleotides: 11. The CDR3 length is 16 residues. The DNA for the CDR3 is TGTGCCAGCAGTTACCGAGGACTAGCGGTTGCTAGAGAGCAGTACGTC. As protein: CASSYRGLAVAREQYV.